Following are 18 T cell receptor beta chains from one sample sequenced in a study of T-cell memory formation after mild COVID-19. TCRdb itself ran the 5' RACE reads through MiXCR, one entry per CDR3 protein. The sample lists around 420,000 distinct CDR3 sequences; 24% were seen once. Sequencing used PBMCs or a T cell subset sorted from them (not recorded which). These receptors originate from an adult woman who had mild COVID-19 (a few samples of this study predate the infection). Cell type and time point are not known.

The chain combines TRBV7-8 with TRBJ2-1, with 9 nucleotides matching TRBD2. CDR1 and CDR2 (germline): SGHVS, FQNEAQ. The V gene end was trimmed by 3 bases and the J gene end by 8 bases; junction bases not matched to a gene: 14. The CDR3 runs to 17 residues. DNA of the CDR3: TGTGCCAGCAGCTTTCTGGGTGAGGCTAGCGGGAAGGATGAGCAGTTCTTC. It is translated as CASSFLGEASGKDEQFF.

The chain uses TRBV7-2 and TRBJ2-5, with TRBD2 as a possible D gene (5 bases). CDR1 is SGHTA, CDR2 FQGNSA, per germline. CDR3 length equals 15 residues. V shed 4 bases and J shed 5 bases, with 17 bases lying between them. The DNA of the CDR3 is TGTGCCAGCAGCTCCCGTGACACAGCGGTGGAGACCCAGTACTTC. Translating it yields CASSSRDTAVETQYF.

This clonotype has more than one count but fewer than ten. The V call is TRBV11-2, the J call TRBJ2-2; D uncertain. Trimming shortened V by 1 base and J by 8 bases, and 11 bases separated the two germline ends. CDR1 is SGHAT, CDR2 FQNNGV, per germline. The CDR3 contains 14 residues. CDR3 nucleotide sequence: TGTGCCAGCAGCTTAGCCTCACCGAGGGGGGAGCTGTTTTTT. Encoded protein: CASSLASPRGELFF.

The chain employs TRBV5-1 and TRBJ1-1, with TRBD1 identical over 10 bases. Germline CDR1 reads SGHRS; CDR2 reads YFSETQ. The CDR3 length is 14 residues. Trimming cost V 4 bases and J 4 bases; bases outside gene matches: 4. The CDR3 is CASSTGTGVTEAFF. DNA for the CDR3: TGCGCCAGCAGCACCGGGACAGGGGTCACTGAAGCTTTCTTT. The entire variable domain, with the rest obtained from reference TRBV5-1 and TRBJ1-1, is as follows: KAGVTQTPRYLIKTRGQQVTLSCSPISGHRSVSWYQQTPGQGLQFLFEYFSETQRNKGNFPGRFSGRQFSNSRSEMNVSTLELGDSALYLCASSTGTGVTEAFFGQGTRLTVV.

The chain uses TRBV5-5 and TRBJ1-1; D is possibly TRBD1 (5 bases). Trimming removed 4 bases from V and 1 base from J, with 11 bases in between. The CDR3 length is 14 residues. CDR1 is SGHKS and CDR2 is YYEKEE in the germline V gene (reference sequence). CDR3 region: CASSPKGWNTEAFF. The CDR3 coding sequence is TGTGCCAGCAGCCCGAAGGGGTGGAACACTGAAGCTTTCTTT.

V gene TRBV28 combines with J gene TRBJ2-2; 10 positions match TRBD2. Trimming took 3 bases from V and 6 from J; bases not matched to a gene: 4. Germline V gives CDR1 MDHEN, CDR2 SYDVKM. The CDR3 has 15 amino acids. The CDR3 here is CASSLTSGRSGELFF. The CDR3 nucleotides read TGTGCCAGCAGTTTGACTAGCGGGCGGTCCGGGGAGCTGTTTTTT.

The chain couples TRBV29-1 to TRBJ2-3, with D possibly being TRBD2 (7 bases). V lost 6 bases, J lost 4 bases, and 8 bases lay in between. The CDR3 contains 11 residues. Looked up from germline, CDR1 is SQVTM and CDR2 is ANQGSEA. CDR3 sequence (DNA): TGCAGCGTCGGGGGGCCAGATACGCAGTATTTT. Its translation: CSVGGPDTQYF.

This clonotype was recorded at least ten times. The chain links TRBV6-2 or TRBV6-3 to TRBJ2-6, with no clear D. Germline V gene data show CDR1 as MNHEY and CDR2 as SVGEGT. This CDR3 is 14 amino acids long. The ends were cut back, 6 bases at V and 1 base at J, with 7 bases in the middle. CDR3 residues: CASSLTSGANVLTF. The DNA of the CDR3 is TGTGCCAGCAGCCTTACGTCTGGGGCCAACGTCCTGACTTTC.

This clonotype was seen a handful of times. This chain uses TRBV20-1 with TRBJ2-2, with 12 bases fitting TRBD1. V shed 6 bases and J 4 bases; nucleotides not matched to a gene: 3. The germline gives CDR1 DFQATT, CDR2 SNEGSKA (reference sequence). The CDR3 consists of 14 residues. Written as DNA, the CDR3 is TGCAGTGCCAGGGACAGGGGGCGCACCGGGGAGCTGTTTTTT. Translating gives CSARDRGRTGELFF.

The chain links TRBV4-3 to TRBJ2-1; the match to TRBD1 covers 7 bases. This CDR3 comprises 18 residues. Unmatched junction bases numbered 11, after V lost 3 bases and J lost 0 bases. Germline values: CDR1 LGHNA, CDR2 YSLEER. The CDR3 loop is CASSQNDRVLSSYNEQFF. The CDR3 coding sequence is TGCGCCAGCAGCCAGAACGACAGGGTTCTTAGCTCCTACAATGAGCAGTTCTTC.

The chain joins TRBV4-1 to TRBJ1-6, with 7 positions matching TRBD1. Germline V lookup: CDR1 MGHRA, CDR2 YSYEKL. J gave up 0 bases and V 0 bases, and 5 bases lay outside the gene matches. The length of the CDR3 is 18 residues. The CDR3 protein is CASSQDQGVGSYNSPLHF. The CDR3 coding sequence is TGCGCCAGCAGCCAAGATCAGGGGGTAGGCTCCTATAATTCACCCCTCCACTTT.

DNA for the CDR3: TGTGCCAGCAGCTCCTGGAGAGGGGGCCAATACAATGAGCAGTTCTTC. Protein product: CASSSWRGGQYNEQFF. The J gene is TRBJ2-1, the V gene TRBV7-8, with TRBD1 matching over 7 bases. V was clipped by 4 bases and J by 4 bases; unmatched bases: 10. The CDR3 length is 16 residues. Germline V lookup: CDR1 SGHVS, CDR2 FQNEAQ.

This sequence joins TRBV7-8 and TRBJ1-4; TRBD1 matches 7 bases. The CDR3 has 14 residues. The V gene's germline CDR1 is SGHVS and CDR2 FQNEAQ. After removal of 6 bases from V and 8 bases from J, the junction contained 9 bases not matched to a gene. CDR3 sequence reads: CASSSDRVPEKLFF. CDR3 nucleotides: TGTGCCAGCAGTTCCGACAGGGTCCCCGAAAAACTGTTTTTT.

The chain's CDR3 is CASRRGGDSDTQYF. Written as DNA, the CDR3 is TGTGCCAGCAGAAGGGGGGGGGATTCAGATACGCAGTATTTT. The genes are TRBV6-2 or TRBV6-3 and TRBJ2-3; possibly TRBD2 for D (7 bases). The CDR3 has 14 amino acids. CDR1 and CDR2 from the germline V gene are MNHEY and SVGEGT. Trimming stripped 6 bases from V and 4 bases from J, with 14 bases between.

This clonotype has just a few counts. The CDR3 protein is CASSLAREGTFF. CDR3 in DNA: TGTGCCAGCAGCTTAGCGCGGGAGGGAACTTTCTTT. This rearrangement joins TRBV7-9 to TRBJ1-1; the D is unclear. The CDR3 sequence is 12 residues long. CDR1 and CDR2 from the germline V gene are SEHNR and FQNEAQ (reference sequence). V was trimmed by 0 bases and J by 12 bases, leaving 11 bases between them.

The rearrangement links TRBV5-1 to TRBJ2-2; weak D call: TRBD1 (6 bases). The CDR3 runs 16 residues. Trimming removed 2 bases from V and 1 base from J, with 12 bases in between. Germline CDR1 SGHRS, CDR2 YFSETQ. CDR3 loop: CASSFGTTQNTGELFF. For the CDR3, the DNA is TGCGCCAGCAGCTTCGGGACAACCCAGAACACCGGGGAGCTGTTTTTT.

This clonotype came up many times. The gene calls are TRBV5-1 and TRBJ1-2; D gene unclear. Germline values: CDR1 SGHRS, CDR2 YFSETQ. V was cut by 2 bases and J by 4 bases, with 6 bases left in between. This CDR3 is built from 12 residues. The CDR3 region is CASSLDGYGYTF. CDR3 bases: TGCGCCAGCAGCTTAGACGGCTATGGCTACACCTTC.

This clonotype was recorded a few times. This chain connects TRBV6-5 to TRBJ1-1; D gene ambiguous. CDR3 size: 12 residues. Trimming shortened V by 8 bases and J by 1 base, and 8 bases separated the two germline ends. The germline V gene has CDR1 MNHEY and CDR2 SVGAGI. Written as DNA, the CDR3 is TGTGCCAGCGGTACAGAGAACACTGAAGCTTTCTTT. Translated, it gives CASGTENTEAFF.